The present TCR beta chain was sequenced within a study of cytomegalovirus exposure and HLA in healthy donors. Study-wide results and limits: Most TCRs appeared rarely, but some public TCRs recurred in many donors. In an earlier analysis, in under 700 donors, most V segments appeared productive either ~87% or ~30% of the time. Several of the most significant clusters appeared linked to common viral pathogens, based on a later analysis. Trimming of TCR beta V- and J-genes showed a link, identified in a later analysis, to a missense DCLRE1C variant.

This clone turned up a few times. Its antigen is undetermined. CDR1 is SGHNT, CDR2 YENEEA, per germline. The length of the CDR3 is 13 residues. The V end was cut by 4 bases, the J end by 9 bases, with 10 bases between. The PCR contained 60 Vbeta and 13 Jbeta primers. The table came from immunoSEQ multiplex PCR; TCRdb's copy has only in-frame clones and leaves some out. This table holds some 120,000 clones, over 15% found once. The rearrangement joins TRBV11-3 to TRBJ1-6; the D is unclear. This TCR derives from a woman younger than 30 in good health and CMV-seronegative. Sequencing was carried out using PBMCs. The CDR3, as DNA: TGTGCCAGCAGCTCCTCCGCAGGTTCACCCCTCCACTTT. Amino acids: CASSSSAGSPLHF.